The 22 T cell receptor beta chains presented below share a single source sample, sequenced in a study of tumor-infiltrating lymphocytes in primary liver carcinoma. The template, approximately 500 ng total RNA, yielded TCR beta cDNA made with a constant-region primer. Three rounds of nested multiplex PCR with slightly modified ARM-PCR produced TCR beta libraries. Running around 10 cycles apiece, the first two PCR rounds relied on TRBV1-TRBV30 forward primers together with a C-beta reverse primer. In TCRdb, the multiplex PCR reads were re-called with MiXCR into one record per CDR3 protein. The table shows about 200,000 distinct CDR3 sequences, with almost 65% occurring only once. Germline DNA was extracted too, while blood RNA derived from unsorted whole blood. Sequenced: peripheral blood. These receptors originate from a woman aged 55-75 years with primary liver carcinoma and hepatitis B virus infection.

As for this clonotype: A much larger clone lies a single base off, so this may be a read error. The CDR3 DNA is TGTGCCAGCAGCCTACAATCATCCGTGAACACTGAAGCTTTCTTT. Its translation: CASSLQSSVNTEAFF. The J gene is TRBJ1-1, the V gene TRBV5-6; no clear D gene. Germline lookup yields CDR1 SGHDT and CDR2 YYEEEE. The ends were cut back, 4 bases at V and 0 bases at J, with 13 bases in the middle. The length of the CDR3 is 15 residues.

This clonotype occurred many times. The V call is TRBV12-3 or TRBV12-4, the J call TRBJ2-2; 13 bases agree with TRBD2. V gave up 6 bases and J gave up 3 bases; unmatched junction bases: 7. The CDR3 covers 17 residues. For the CDR3, the DNA is TGTGCCAGCAGATCTACTAGCGGGAGGGCCCACACCGGGGAGCTGTTTTTT. Translating gives CASRSTSGRAHTGELFF.

This clonotype has only one observation. The junction departs from the called germline gene at one end, perhaps through a read error. The chain recombines TRBV6-5 with TRBJ2-7; tentatively, D is TRBD1 or TRBD2 (5 bases each). CDR1 is MNHEY, CDR2 SVGAGI, per germline. The CDR3 sequence is 16 residues long. In nucleotides, the CDR3 is TGTACCAGCAGTATTTCCGGGGCCAAACTGTACTACGAGCAATACTTC. It encodes CTSSISGAKLYYEQYF.

This clonotype has only a few counts. The genes are TRBV7-3 and TRBJ2-1, with 15 bases that match TRBD2. The CDR3 has 16 residues. Germline assignment: CDR1 SGHTA and CDR2 FQGTGA. With 2 bases clipped from V and 7 bases from J, the junction kept 3 bases outside the gene matches. CDR3 DNA: TGTGCCAGCAGCTTAGAGGGGACTAGCGGGAGGAATGAGCAGTTCTTC. Translated, it gives CASSLEGTSGRNEQFF.

This clonotype is labeled as medium-sized (0.01 to 0.1%). The chain is built from TRBV6-2 or TRBV6-3 and TRBJ1-5, with unresolved D. The CDR3 totals 14 residues. Trimming stripped 5 bases from V and 0 bases from J, with 8 bases between. Germline CDR1 is MNHEY and CDR2 is SVGEGT. The CDR3 loop is CASSRSYSNQPQHF. CDR3 DNA: TGTGCCAGCAGTCGATCCTATAGCAATCAGCCCCAGCATTTT.

The chain employs TRBV18 and TRBJ1-1; TRBD1 agrees at 9 bases. J gave up 4 bases and V 4 bases, and 7 bases lay outside the gene matches. CDR3 length: 15 amino acids. In germline, CDR1 is KGHSH, CDR2 LQKENI. CDR3 loop: CASSRGTGRGTEAFF. CDR3 sequence (DNA): TGTGCCAGCTCACGCGGGACAGGGAGGGGCACTGAAGCTTTCTTT.

As concerns this clonotype: Just one base apart from a much larger clone, this may be a read error. This chain joins TRBV29-1 and TRBJ2-7, with D possibly being TRBD1 or TRBD2 (6 bases each). This CDR3 comprises 14 residues. V was cut by 7 bases and J by 4 bases, with 20 bases left in between. Germline CDR1 reads SQVTM; CDR2 reads ANQGSEA. In nucleotides, the CDR3 is TGCAGCGCTGGTGAGGGGGAGGATTGGTACGAGCAGTACTTC. Translation gives CSAGEGEDWYEQYF.

To note about this clonotype: One base away lies a much larger clone, so this may be a sequencing read error. The conserved phenylalanine or tryptophan normally closing the CDR3 is absent here, so this likely arose from a read error. This chain uses TRBV5-1 with TRBJ2-7, with D tentatively TRBD1 (5 bases). V was cut by 0 bases and J by 5 bases, with 6 bases left in between. CDR1 SGHRS and CDR2 YFSETQ come from the germline V gene. This CDR3 spans 12 amino acids. In DNA, the CDR3 is TGCGCCAGCAGCTTGGCAGGGAACGAGCAGTACCTC. Translation gives CASSLAGNEQYL.

Points on this clonotype: Its ends do not fully match the called genes, so a read error is possible. The rearrangement joins TRBV11-3 to TRBJ2-7; perhaps TRBD2 as D (6 bases). The germline V gene encodes CDR1 SGHNT and CDR2 YENEEA. The CDR3 sequence is 16 residues long. The chain's CDR3 is CASSFRIQGLDYEQYF. Here the CDR3 DNA reads TGTGCCAGCAGCTTCCGGATTCAGGGACTTGATTACGAGCAGTATTTC. The full variable domain, completed using reference TRBV11-3 and TRBJ2-7, is EAGVVQSPRYKIIEKKQPVAFWCNPISGHNTLYWYLQNLGQGPELLIRYENEEAVDDSQLPKDRFSAERLKGVDSTLKIQPAELGDSAVYLCASSFRIQGLDYEQYFGPGTRLTVT.

In regard to this clonotype: Because the CDR3 is missing its conserved closing phenylalanine or tryptophan, this is likely a read error. The chain carries TRBV11-2 and TRBJ2-2, with D perhaps assigned TRBD1 or TRBD2 (6 bases each). The CDR3 has 17 residues. Germline V gives CDR1 SGHAT, CDR2 FQNNGV. V was pared by 6 bases and J by 4 bases, with 21 bases between. The CDR3 reads CASSPVGRGLVTGELFS. The CDR3 DNA follows: TGTGCCAGCAGTCCAGTAGGCAGGGGACTTGTCACCGGGGAGCTGTTTTCT.

This clonotype was counted a single time. The chain uses TRBV4-1 and TRBJ2-3; TRBD1 matches at 8 bases. The CDR3 totals 15 residues. Germline CDR1 is MGHRA and CDR2 is YSYEKL. V lost 4 bases, J lost 14 bases, and 17 bases stayed unmatched. In DNA, the CDR3 is TGCGCCAGCAGCCCCTCGGACAGGGATGACCCCGCTGCGTATTTT. This translates into CASSPSDRDDPAAYF.

On this clonotype itself: It may be a read error: a sequence one base away is much more abundant. The V and J genes are TRBV6-1 and TRBJ2-1; 10 positions match TRBD1. Germline V gene data show CDR1 as MNHNS and CDR2 as SASEGT. The length of the CDR3 is 13 residues. In DNA form, the CDR3 reads TGTACCAGCAGGGGACAGGGGCGGGATGAGCAGTTCTTC. Translation: CTSRGQGRDEQFF.

This clonotype was seen at least ten times. V gene TRBV4-1 combines with J gene TRBJ2-1, with 9 bases matching TRBD2. Germline V gives CDR1 MGHRA, CDR2 YSYEKL. This CDR3 spans 20 amino acids. The J segment lost 0 bases and the V segment lost 4 bases, leaving 16 bases of the junction unmatched. CDR3 nucleotide sequence: TGCGCCAGCAGCCCAATTCCCGGGACTAGCTTCGAGAGCTCCTACAATGAGCAGTTCTTC. As protein: CASSPIPGTSFESSYNEQFF.

Of note for this clonotype: Being one base from a much bigger clone, this may be a read error. This chain joins TRBV6-6 and TRBJ2-2; 10 bases fit TRBD2. Germline V gene sequence: CDR1 MNHNY, CDR2 SVGAGI (reference sequence). The CDR3 runs 15 residues. The CDR3 bases are TGTGCCTGCAGTTATCTAGCGGGAGAACCCGGGGAGCTGTTTTTT. This gives the protein CACSYLAGEPGELFF.

As for this clonotype: Likely a read error: the CDR3 ends without its conserved phenylalanine or tryptophan. The chain recombines TRBV11-2 with TRBJ1-5; TRBD1 aligns across 10 bases. The J segment lost 0 bases and the V segment lost 9 bases, leaving 14 bases of the junction unmatched. CDR1 is SGHAT, CDR2 FQNNGV, per germline. This CDR3 spans 18 amino acids. The CDR3 sequence: CASSGRDRGNPSNQPQHI. As DNA, the CDR3 is TGTGCCAGTAGCGGCAGGGACAGGGGAAACCCTAGCAATCAGCCCCAGCATATT.

A remark on this clonotype: A read error may account for a junction end that differs from germline. The chain carries TRBV11-2 and TRBJ1-4, with no clear D. The CDR3 length is 15 residues. Germline V gene data show CDR1 as SGHAT and CDR2 as FQNNGV. The CDR3, as DNA: TGTGCCAGCAGCTTCTCGGTAGAGGACGTTGAAAAACTGTCTTTT. This encodes CASSFSVEDVEKLSF.

As regards this clonotype: The germline gene is not matched at one end of the junction; a read error may be the cause. V is TRBV11-3 and J is TRBJ1-5; D not certain. The CDR3 length is 13 residues. CDR1 is SGHNT, CDR2 YENEEA, per germline. The CDR3 here is CTSSYDSNQPQHF. In nucleotides, the CDR3 is TGTACCAGCAGCTATGATAGCAATCAGCCCCAGCATTTT.

Regarding this clonotype: With a much larger clone just one base away, this may be a read error. V gene TRBV12-3 or TRBV12-4 combines with J gene TRBJ1-3; 7 bases fit TRBD1. The CDR3 covers 15 residues. The CDR3 is CASSLSGTVGNNIYF. CDR3 sequence (DNA): TGTGCCAGCAGCCTGAGCGGGACAGTTGGAAACAACATATATTTT.

This clonotype was detected ten times or more. The V and J genes are TRBV28 and TRBJ2-1; tentative D call: TRBD2 (6 bases). CDR1 and CDR2 from the germline V gene are MDHEN and SYDVKM. V lost 7 bases to trimming and J lost 5 bases, with 18 bases between them. The CDR3 spans 15 residues. CDR3 bases: TGTGCCAGCATCAGAGGCGGGACCATTAACAATGAGCAGTTCTTC. Protein: CASIRGGTINNEQFF.

This clonotype was recorded many times. The CDR3 reads CASRLAEHTGELFF. CDR3 coding DNA: TGTGCCAGCAGACTAGCGGAGCACACCGGGGAGCTGTTTTTT. The V call is TRBV6-1, the J call TRBJ2-2; 8 bases line up with TRBD2. Germline lookup yields CDR1 MNHNS and CDR2 SASEGT. CDR3 size: 14 residues. Unmatched junction bases numbered 3, after V lost 6 bases and J lost 3 bases.

This rearrangement joins TRBV29-1 to TRBJ1-5; D gene unclear. The germline V and J ends were trimmed by 6 bases and 5 bases, with 14 bases remaining between them. Germline loops: CDR1 SQVTM, CDR2 ANQGSEA. This CDR3 comprises 13 residues. CDR3 residues: CSVAVGRDQPQHF. DNA for the CDR3: TGCAGCGTCGCTGTGGGAAGGGATCAGCCCCAGCATTTT.

This clonotype was counted ten times or more. J is TRBJ2-7 and V is TRBV4-1, with D unresolved. This CDR3 has 14 residues. Germline CDR1 and CDR2: MGHRA and YSYEKL. The V gene lost 4 bases and the J gene lost 2 bases, with 12 bases spanning the gap. The CDR3 protein is CASSPARPPYEQYF. The CDR3 nucleotides read TGCGCCAGCAGCCCCGCGAGGCCACCCTACGAGCAGTACTTC.